Following are 31 T cell receptor beta chains from one sample sequenced in a study of Ad26.COV2.S vaccination and SARS-CoV-2 variants (dated by TCRdb to the early 2020s). Interpreted using the paper, the treatment or condition label stands for: about 20 received Ad26.COV2.S at low or high dose, single or two shots; several received placebo; per-sample allocation not given. Repertoires of vaccine and placebo recipients were sequenced from samples collected on day 63 after the first injection. The method was the immunoSEQ multiplex PCR assay. This is the immuneACCESS table as TCRdb keeps it, with only in-frame sequences that have V and J called. A part of the clones is gone; compared with another copy, unresolved V genes explain less than half, and the rest is unexplained. The sample table contains 300,000 to 400,000 clones; only one count was recorded for 70% to 90% of them. 1.5% to 2.5% of the sample is in the top ten clones.

This sample comprised peripheral blood, obtained in a trial of Ad26.COV2.S vaccine versus placebo. The receptors were sampled from a person between 18 and 59 years old who received the Ad26.COV2.S COVID-19 vaccine or a placebo.

This CDR3 is CASSLGQTSGQETQYF. The CDR3 DNA follows: TGTGCCAGCAGCTTAGGGCAGACTAGCGGCCAAGAGACCCAGTACTTC. The chain combines TRBV7-9 with TRBJ2-5, with 9 bases aligning to TRBD2. This CDR3 spans 16 amino acids. V lost 1 base to trimming and J lost 1 base; unmatched junction nucleotides: 4. Germline lookup yields CDR1 SEHNR and CDR2 FQNEAQ (reference sequence).

Worth noting for this clone: The same CDR3 can be traced to other DNA sequences in this sample. The chain links TRBV2 to TRBJ1-1, with a weak D call TRBD1 (5 bases). Trimming cost V 3 bases and J 3 bases, with 11 bases left between them. This CDR3 has 14 amino acids. In germline, CDR1 is SNHLY, CDR2 FYNNEI. The CDR3 loop is CASSETGRYTEAFF. CDR3 DNA: TGTGCCAGCAGTGAGACGGGGCGATACACTGAAGCTTTCTTT.

This chain connects TRBV7-2 to TRBJ2-3; weak D call: TRBD1 (5 bases). The CDR3 runs 13 residues. Trimming pared 3 bases from V and 4 bases from J, leaving 8 bases between. In germline, CDR1 is SGHTA, CDR2 FQGNSA. The CDR3 nucleotides read TGTGCCAGCAGCTTCGACAGTCCAGATACGCAGTATTTT. This encodes CASSFDSPDTQYF.

This clone was seen repeatedly, ten times or more. The chain recombines TRBV6-2 or TRBV6-3 with TRBJ2-1; D gene ambiguous. Trimming stripped 2 bases from V and 3 bases from J, with 8 bases between. CDR1 is MNHEY, CDR2 SVGEGT, per germline. The CDR3 spans 14 residues. CDR3 sequence reads: CASSYKESYNEQFF. The CDR3, as DNA: TGTGCCAGCAGTTACAAGGAGAGCTACAATGAGCAGTTCTTC.

The J gene is TRBJ1-4, the V gene TRBV4-1, with D perhaps TRBD1 (6 bases). This CDR3 has 16 residues. Germline lookup yields CDR1 MGHRA and CDR2 YSYEKL. Trimming removed 1 base at V and 8 bases at J, with 17 bases between. The CDR3: CASSQVGGARGEKLFF. The CDR3 bases are TGCGCCAGCAGCCAAGTGGGGGGGGCACGTGGGGAAAAACTGTTTTTT.

This clone was observed once. This sequence joins TRBV6-2 or TRBV6-3 and TRBJ1-5; 9 positions agree with TRBD1. V lost 5 bases, J lost 7 bases, and 9 bases stayed unmatched. CDR3 length equals 15 residues. CDR1 is MNHEY and CDR2 is SVGEGT in the germline V gene. CDR3 protein: CASSPSGTGFQPQHF. The CDR3 DNA sequence: TGTGCCAGCAGTCCATCCGGGACAGGGTTCCAGCCCCAGCATTTT.

The gene calls are TRBV7-9 and TRBJ2-7, with 7 bases aligning to TRBD1. V trimming: 1 base; J trimming: 0 bases; junction bases outside the gene matches: 9. CDR1 is SEHNR and CDR2 is FQNEAQ in the germline V gene (reference sequence). The CDR3 extends over 17 amino acids. CDR3 loop: CASSLGRGKKSSYEQYF. DNA for the CDR3: TGTGCCAGCAGCTTAGGCAGGGGGAAAAAAAGCTCCTACGAGCAGTACTTC.

The chain uses TRBV11-1 and TRBJ1-3, with D unclear. The length of the CDR3 is 16 residues. Germline lookup yields CDR1 SGHAT and CDR2 FQDESV (reference sequence). V lost 1 base and J 3 bases, leaving 13 bases between the germline ends. CDR3 bases: TGTGCCAGCAGCTTAGGACCCCGTATGAATGGAAACACCATATATTTT. Its protein is CASSLGPRMNGNTIYF.

The chain combines TRBV19 with TRBJ1-6; 7 nucleotides match TRBD1. Unmatched junction bases numbered 2, after V lost 3 bases and J lost 6 bases. CDR3 length: 14 residues. The germline V gene has CDR1 LNHDA and CDR2 SQIVND (reference sequence). The CDR3: CASSIWDSNSPLHF. CDR3 nucleotides: TGTGCCAGTAGTATCTGGGACAGTAATTCACCCCTCCACTTT. The variable domain in full, completed from reference TRBV19 and TRBJ1-6, reads DGGITQSPKYLFRKEGQNVTLSCEQNLNHDAMYWYRQDPGQGLRLIYYSQIVNDFQKGDIAEGYSVSREKKESFPLTVTSAQKNPTAFYLCASSIWDSNSPLHFGNGTRLTVT.

The J gene is TRBJ1-3, the V gene TRBV7-2, with a tentative D call TRBD1 (5 bases). V gave up 5 bases and J gave up 6 bases, with 14 bases separating them. Germline values: CDR1 SGHTA, CDR2 FQGNSA. CDR3 length: 14 residues. This CDR3 reads CASSPRSGENTIYF. Here the CDR3 DNA reads TGTGCCAGCAGCCCAAGGTCGGGGGAAAACACCATATATTTT.

CDR3: CASSERRATTGELFF. CDR3 DNA: TGTGCCAGCAGTGAGCGCAGGGCAACCACCGGGGAGCTGTTTTTT. The chain links TRBV2 to TRBJ2-2; perhaps TRBD1 as D (5 bases). V lost 3 bases and J 4 bases, leaving 12 bases between the germline ends. The CDR3 has 15 residues. The V gene's germline CDR1 is SNHLY and CDR2 FYNNEI.

The chain has TRBV19 and TRBJ1-2, with a weak D call TRBD1 (6 bases). V shed 0 bases and J shed 8 bases, with 13 bases lying between them. Per the germline V gene, CDR1 is LNHDA and CDR2 is SQIVND (reference sequence). The CDR3 loop spans 14 amino acids. CDR3 loop: CASSIETGARGYTF. In nucleotides, the CDR3 is TGTGCCAGTAGTATAGAGACGGGGGCGCGGGGCTACACCTTC.

Here the CDR3 reads CASSRQTGIGNTIYF. CDR3 DNA: TGTGCCAGCAGTAGGCAGACAGGGATTGGAAACACCATATATTTT. This chain links TRBV2 with TRBJ1-3, with 7 bases aligning to TRBD1. The CDR3 runs 15 residues. The V and J ends lost 5 bases and 3 bases, in that order; junction bases with no gene match: 7. Germline assignment: CDR1 SNHLY and CDR2 FYNNEI.

The CDR3 spells CASSYLYEQYF. Written as DNA, the CDR3 is TGTGCCAGCAGTTACCTCTACGAGCAGTACTTC. The rearrangement joins TRBV6-2 or TRBV6-3 to TRBJ2-7, with D uncertain. The CDR3 runs to 11 residues. Germline V gene lookup returns CDR1 MNHEY and CDR2 SVGEGT. V gave up 2 bases and J gave up 3 bases, with 2 bases separating them.

The count of this clone is one. The chain combines TRBV5-1 with TRBJ2-1; perhaps TRBD1 as D (5 bases). The CDR3 sequence is 14 residues long. The germline V gene has CDR1 SGHRS and CDR2 YFSETQ. The germline V and J ends were trimmed by 8 bases and 0 bases, with 12 bases remaining between them. The CDR3 DNA reads TGCGCCAGTTACACAGGCGACTCCTACAATGAGCAGTTCTTC. Translated: CASYTGDSYNEQFF. Combining the CDR3 with reference TRBV5-1 and TRBJ2-1 gives the whole variable domain KAGVTQTPRYLIKTRGQQVTLSCSPISGHRSVSWYQQTPGQGLQFLFEYFSETQRNKGNFPGRFSGRQFSNSRSEMNVSTLELGDSALYLCASYTGDSYNEQFFGPGTRLTVL.

This chain uses TRBV30 with TRBJ1-4, with D maybe TRBD1 (6 bases). Germline CDR1 reads GTSNPN; CDR2 reads SVGIG (reference sequence). The CDR3 is made up of 14 amino acids. Trimming left V 4 bases short and J 6 bases short, with 15 bases between. Here the CDR3 DNA reads TGTGCCTGGAATGGGGGCGGGGGGGATGAAAAACTGTTTTTT. As protein: CAWNGGGGDEKLFF.

This sequence joins TRBV19 and TRBJ1-5; D remains ambiguous. V was clipped by 6 bases and J by 2 bases, with 11 bases between them. The germline V gene has CDR1 LNHDA and CDR2 SQIVND (reference sequence). The CDR3 extends over 14 amino acids. The CDR3: CASRVGLGNQPQHF. The CDR3 DNA reads as TGTGCCAGTAGGGTAGGTCTTGGCAATCAGCCCCAGCATTTT.

This clone has a single count. The V gene is TRBV7-9, the J gene TRBJ1-6; D gene ambiguous. The CDR3 has 10 residues. Per germline, CDR1 SEHNR and CDR2 FQNEAQ (reference sequence). The ends were cut back, 11 bases at V and 9 bases at J, with 8 bases in the middle. CDR3 nucleotides: TGTGCCCATCCACCTTCACCCCTCCACTTT. As protein: CAHPPSPLHF.

The chain carries TRBV6-5 and TRBJ1-3; D is unclear. The CDR3 consists of 14 residues. Trimming shortened V by 9 bases and J by 0 bases, and 12 bases separated the two germline ends. Germline V gene data show CDR1 as MNHEY and CDR2 as SVGAGI. CDR3 bases: TGTGCCAGTTCGATGGAGTACTCTGGAAACACCATATATTTT. It is translated as CASSMEYSGNTIYF.

This chain uses TRBV19 with TRBJ2-1; TRBD1 matches at 8 bases. Germline CDR1 reads LNHDA; CDR2 reads SQIVND (reference sequence). The V gene end was trimmed by 9 bases and the J gene end by 7 bases; junction bases not matched to a gene: 5. The CDR3 covers 12 residues. CDR3 DNA: TGTGCCAGCAAGGACAGGGAGAATGAGCAGTTCTTC. The encoded protein is CASKDRENEQFF.

This chain uses TRBV3-1 (or the pseudogene TRBV3-2) with TRBJ2-5; D is unresolved. Germline V lookup: CDR1 LGHDT, CDR2 YNNKEL (reference sequence). The CDR3 spans 13 residues. V was clipped by 1 base and J by 7 bases, with 10 bases between them. This CDR3 reads CASSQVGVGTQYF. The CDR3 DNA follows: TGTGCCAGCAGCCAAGTGGGCGTAGGGACCCAGTACTTC.

Turning to this clone: Other DNA sequences in the sample encode the same CDR3. The CDR3 nucleotides are TGCGCCAGCAGCCTTGGACTAGCGGGGGGGTACAGCACAGATACGCAGTATTTT. Its translation is CASSLGLAGGYSTDTQYF. This sequence joins TRBV5-1 and TRBJ2-3, with TRBD2 identical over 15 bases. V gave up 4 bases and J gave up 0 bases; unmatched junction bases: 6. Germline CDR1 SGHRS, CDR2 YFSETQ. The CDR3 extends over 18 amino acids.

This clone is a singleton in its sample. The chain is built from TRBV6-2 or TRBV6-3 and TRBJ1-1, with 8 bases lining up with TRBD1. Germline values: CDR1 MNHEY, CDR2 SVGEGT. Trimming removed 5 bases from V and 4 bases from J; junction bases left unmatched: 6. The CDR3 is made up of 14 amino acids. This CDR3 reads CASSRTGMSTEAFF. The CDR3 DNA follows: TGTGCCAGCAGTCGGACAGGGATGAGCACTGAAGCTTTCTTT.

The chain joins TRBV5-4 to TRBJ1-4; 8 nucleotides align to TRBD1. The germline CDR1 and CDR2 sequences are SGHNT and YYREEE (reference sequence). The junction had 12 bases not matched to a gene; V was cut back by 4 bases and J by 7 bases. This CDR3 has 16 amino acids. The CDR3 loop is CASSRTGKSEGEKLFF. In nucleotides, the CDR3 is TGTGCCAGCAGCCGGACAGGGAAGTCGGAAGGTGAAAAACTGTTTTTT.

V gene TRBV3-1 (or the pseudogene TRBV3-2) combines with J gene TRBJ1-2; tentative D call: TRBD1 (6 bases). V lost 5 bases to trimming and J lost 7 bases, with 14 bases between them. Germline CDR1 reads LGHDT; CDR2 reads YNNKEL (reference sequence). This CDR3 has 13 amino acids. CDR3: CASSGRGYFGYTF. The CDR3 nucleotides read TGTGCCAGCAGCGGCAGGGGCTACTTTGGCTACACCTTC.

V is TRBV2 and J is TRBJ1-2; D is ambiguous. Germline V lookup: CDR1 SNHLY, CDR2 FYNNEI. The CDR3 spans 14 residues. The V end lost 4 bases, the J end lost 6 bases, and 15 bases lay between the germline ends. The CDR3 reads CASSGLGATHGYTF. The CDR3 DNA sequence: TGTGCCAGCAGTGGGTTGGGAGCTACTCATGGCTACACCTTC.

This chain joins TRBV6-5 and TRBJ1-3; 9 bases map to TRBD1. The CDR3 is made up of 14 amino acids. V lost 8 bases, J lost 5 bases, and 7 bases stayed unmatched. CDR1 is MNHEY, CDR2 SVGAGI, per germline. Written as DNA, the CDR3 is TGTGCCAGCTCTCCCGGGACAGGGCGAAACACCATATATTTT. This encodes CASSPGTGRNTIYF.

Of note for this clone: Other DNA sequences within the sample encode an identical CDR3. This rearrangement joins TRBV5-1 to TRBJ2-5; D unresolved. The CDR3 sequence is 13 residues long. The germline CDR1 and CDR2 sequences are SGHRS and YFSETQ. The V and J ends lost 0 bases and 5 bases respectively, with 8 bases between them. The CDR3, as DNA: TGCGCCAGCAGCTTGGAGGGTGTTGAGACCCAGTACTTC. Protein product: CASSLEGVETQYF.

The chain recombines TRBV5-1 with TRBJ2-7, with 10 bases identical to TRBD1. There are 14 residues in the CDR3. CDR1 and CDR2 from the germline V gene are SGHRS and YFSETQ. With 2 bases clipped from V and 3 bases from J, the junction kept 2 bases outside the gene matches. CDR3 region: CASSFWTGGYEQYF. The CDR3 DNA follows: TGCGCCAGCAGCTTCTGGACAGGGGGCTACGAGCAGTACTTC.

This chain links TRBV19 with TRBJ1-2; weak D call: TRBD1 (6 bases). Trimming shortened V by 4 bases and J by 6 bases, and 24 bases separated the two germline ends. The CDR3 has 17 amino acids. Looked up from germline, CDR1 is LNHDA and CDR2 is SQIVND (reference sequence). The CDR3 sequence is CASSRWTGQSVRDGYTF. DNA of the CDR3: TGTGCCAGTAGTAGATGGACGGGACAAAGCGTCCGGGATGGCTACACCTTC.

The genes are TRBV7-2 and TRBJ2-1, with 7 bases lining up with TRBD1. V lost 1 base and J lost 1; bases outside the gene matches: 1. The germline V gene has CDR1 SGHTA and CDR2 FQGNSA. This CDR3 has 15 amino acids. CDR3 nucleotides: TGTGCCAGCAGCTTAGGACAGGGATCCTACAATGAGCAGTTCTTC. This sequence encodes CASSLGQGSYNEQFF.